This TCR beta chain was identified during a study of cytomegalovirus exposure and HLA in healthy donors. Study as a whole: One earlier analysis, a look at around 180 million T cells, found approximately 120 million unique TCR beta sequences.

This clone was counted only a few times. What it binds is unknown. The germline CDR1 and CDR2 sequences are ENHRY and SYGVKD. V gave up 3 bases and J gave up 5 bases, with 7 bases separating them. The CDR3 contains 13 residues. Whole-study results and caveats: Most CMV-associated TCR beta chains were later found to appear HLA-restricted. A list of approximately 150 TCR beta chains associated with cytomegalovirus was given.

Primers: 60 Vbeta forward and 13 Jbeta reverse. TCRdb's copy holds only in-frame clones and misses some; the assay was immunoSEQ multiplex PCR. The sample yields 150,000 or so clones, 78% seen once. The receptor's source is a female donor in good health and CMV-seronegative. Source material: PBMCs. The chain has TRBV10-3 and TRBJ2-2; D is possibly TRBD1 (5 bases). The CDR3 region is CAISEGVTGELFF. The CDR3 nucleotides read TGTGCCATCAGTGAAGGGGTTACCGGGGAGCTGTTTTTT.